This T cell receptor (beta chain) derives from a study of T-cell memory formation after mild COVID-19. Study-wide context: TCR clusters were mostly confined to one donor each.

Each CDR3 protein is one row after TCRdb ran MiXCR on the 5' RACE reads. The table has fewer than 550,000 distinct CDR3 sequences, around 18% seen once; the top ten hold more than 8%. This clonotype came up a few times. What it recognizes is unknown. Germline V gene lookup returns CDR1 SGHDT and CDR2 YYEEEE. The CDR3 totals 15 residues. V shed 0 bases, J shed 2 bases, and the junction held 4 bases outside the gene matches. Findings and limits, study-wide: The finding that pre-infection memory included some responding clones suggested that cross-reactive memory joined.

Sequencing was carried out using PBMCs or a T cell subset sorted from them (not recorded which). The receptor's source is an adult woman who had mild COVID-19 (a few samples of this study predate the infection). Cell type and time point are not known. The chain combines TRBV5-6 with TRBJ2-5; 7 bases align to TRBD1. As DNA, the CDR3 is TGTGCCAGCAGCTTGGCCTGGGACAGACAAGAGACCCAGTACTTC. Encoded protein: CASSLAWDRQETQYF.